The 24 T cell receptor beta chains below were found in one sample sequenced in a study of long-term antiretroviral therapy in people with HIV. With survey level as its setting, the immunoSEQ assay was v3.0. Using immunoSEQ multiplex PCR, the repertoire was profiled, and TCRdb retains in-frame clones only, with some absent. The repertoire holds about 34,000 clones, around 75% seen once, with under 4% in the top ten. Sequenced here: unsorted PBMCs, sampled 1.9 years after starting antiretroviral therapy. The receptors were sampled from a man younger than 35 with HIV.

The chain couples TRBV4-1 to TRBJ1-2, with unresolved D. In germline, CDR1 is MGHRA, CDR2 YSYEKL. CDR3 length equals 13 residues. Trimming took 0 bases from V and 8 from J, leaving 10 bases between them. CDR3 in DNA: TGCGCCAGCAGCCAAGATGATCTGACGGGCTACACCTTC. Protein sequence: CASSQDDLTGYTF.

The V call is TRBV19, the J call TRBJ2-3; TRBD2 matches 11 bases. J gave up 6 bases and V 5 bases, and 7 bases lay outside the gene matches. Germline values: CDR1 LNHDA, CDR2 SQIVND (reference sequence). The length of the CDR3 is 15 residues. This chain's CDR3 is CASSFSGGAGDTQYF. The DNA of the CDR3 is TGTGCCAGTAGTTTTAGCGGGGGGGCGGGGGATACGCAGTATTTT.

V gene TRBV6-5 combines with J gene TRBJ2-1; TRBD2 matches 8 bases. The germline V gene has CDR1 MNHEY and CDR2 SVGAGI. The length of the CDR3 is 11 residues. The ends lost 6 bases at V and 14 bases at J; junction bases unmatched: 6. For the CDR3, the DNA is TGTGCCAGCAGCTTCGGGACTAGTAAGTTCTTC. Its translation: CASSFGTSKFF.

The rearrangement joins TRBV20-1 to TRBJ1-2; a possible D gene is TRBD1 (5 bases). The V gene lost 3 bases and the J gene lost 13 bases, with 15 bases spanning the gap. CDR1 and CDR2 from the germline V gene are DFQATT and SNEGSKA (reference sequence). The CDR3 sequence is 11 residues long. CDR3 DNA sequence: TGCAGTGCTAGCCAAATCCAGGGTTCCACCTTC. Translating it yields CSASQIQGSTF.

This chain uses TRBV11-2 with TRBJ1-1; D not certain. Trimming cost V 1 base and J 1 base, with 7 bases left between them. The CDR3 is 14 amino acids. Germline values: CDR1 SGHAT, CDR2 FQNNGV. CDR3 protein: CASSLGNSNTEAFF. CDR3 in DNA: TGTGCCAGCAGCTTAGGGAATTCGAACACTGAAGCTTTCTTT.

This clone showed up just once. The V gene is TRBV13, the J gene TRBJ2-2, with no clear D. The length of the CDR3 is 15 residues. The V end was cut by 5 bases, the J end by 4 bases, with 14 bases between. Germline V gives CDR1 PRHDT, CDR2 FYEKMQ (reference sequence). CDR3 residues: CASSPKDGFTGELFF. The CDR3, as DNA: TGTGCCAGCAGCCCCAAGGACGGATTCACCGGGGAGCTGTTTTTT.

Within the sample, this clone is medium-sized. The chain joins TRBV7-3 to TRBJ2-1; D is uncertain. Germline loops: CDR1 SGHTA, CDR2 FQGTGA. Trimming shortened V by 2 bases and J by 10 bases, and 9 bases separated the two germline ends. The length of the CDR3 is 12 residues. The CDR3 is CASSLVGGEQFF. The CDR3 nucleotides read TGTGCCAGCAGCTTAGTGGGTGGGGAGCAGTTCTTC.

The chain recombines TRBV28 with TRBJ2-5; TRBD2 aligns across 7 bases. Trimming at V came to 4 bases and at J to 1 base, leaving 12 bases not matched to a gene. The CDR3 totals 17 residues. Germline CDR1 and CDR2: MDHEN and SYDVKM. In DNA, the CDR3 is TGTGCCAGCAGTTCAACCTTTGGGGGGGATCTCCAAGAGACCCAGTACTTC. Translation gives CASSSTFGGDLQETQYF.

CDR3 nucleotides: TGTGCCAGCAGCCCAGGGGTCAAGGTCACTGAAGCTTTCTTT. Protein sequence: CASSPGVKVTEAFF. V is TRBV11-2 and J is TRBJ1-1, with a possible D match to TRBD1 (6 bases). V dropped 5 bases and J dropped 4 bases, with 14 bases sitting between them. The CDR3 is 14 amino acids. CDR1 is SGHAT, CDR2 FQNNGV, per germline.

This clone was counted a single time. CDR3 bases: TGTGCCAGCTCACCCGGACAGGGAGGCAATGAGCAGTTCTTC. Residues: CASSPGQGGNEQFF. This chain links TRBV18 with TRBJ2-1; 8 bases fit TRBD1. The length of the CDR3 is 14 residues. V trimming: 3 bases; J trimming: 6 bases; junction bases outside the gene matches: 4. The germline V gene encodes CDR1 KGHSH and CDR2 LQKENI. The variable domain in full, with the rest retrieved from reference TRBV18 and TRBJ2-1, is NAGVMQNPRHLVRRRGQEARLRCSPMKGHSHVYWYRQLPEEGLKFMVYLQKENIIDESGMPKERFSAEFPKEGPSILRIQQVVRGDSAAYFCASSPGQGGNEQFFGPGTRLTVL.

The rearrangement uses TRBV10-3 and TRBJ1-1; the D gene is possibly TRBD1 (5 bases). Germline values: CDR1 ENHRY, CDR2 SYGVKD. The ends were cut back, 0 bases at V and 4 bases at J, with 21 bases in the middle. The CDR3 spans 18 residues. The CDR3 nucleotides are TGTGCCATCAGTGAGTCGAATGTGGGGGAGATGATGTCCACTGAAGCTTTCTTT. Its protein product is CAISESNVGEMMSTEAFF.

The CDR3 DNA is TGTGCCATCAGTGATTTACTCGGGCAGCCCCAGCATTTT. This gives the protein CAISDLLGQPQHF. This chain joins TRBV10-3 and TRBJ1-5; no firm D call. The germline V gene has CDR1 ENHRY and CDR2 SYGVKD. The germline V and J ends were trimmed by 3 bases and 7 bases, with 10 bases remaining between them. CDR3 size: 13 residues.

The DNA for the CDR3 is TGTGCCAGCATCTCCTCCAAGGGGGGGGTTGAGACCCAGTACTTC. This encodes CASISSKGGVETQYF. The chain recombines TRBV28 with TRBJ2-5, with a possible D match to TRBD2 (7 bases). Trimming removed 7 bases from V and 5 bases from J, with 20 bases in between. The germline CDR1 and CDR2 sequences are MDHEN and SYDVKM. The CDR3 contains 15 residues.

This clone appeared once. A junction end diverges from the germline sequence, so it may reflect a read error. J is TRBJ2-7 and V is TRBV7-7; TRBD2 aligns across 9 bases. This CDR3 spans 15 amino acids. Germline CDR1 and CDR2: SSHAT and FNYEAQ (reference sequence). The CDR3: CASSPTGTSSSEQYF. The CDR3 DNA follows: TGTGCTAGCAGCCCGACCGGGACTAGCTCAAGCGAGCAGTACTTC.

V gene TRBV28 combines with J gene TRBJ1-2, with a weak D call TRBD1 (5 bases). V lost 8 bases and J lost 2, with 18 bases in between. CDR1 and CDR2 (germline): MDHEN, SYDVKM. This CDR3 is built from 15 residues. Here the CDR3 DNA reads TGTGCCAGCGGGGGGGGTGATGTGGGAAACTATGGCTACACCTTC. Translating it yields CASGGGDVGNYGYTF.

CDR3 sequence (DNA): TGCAGTGCTCAGCACAGGGGTGGCTACACCTTC. This sequence encodes CSAQHRGGYTF. The genes are TRBV20-1 and TRBJ1-2; TRBD1 matches 7 bases. The ends lost 5 bases at V and 7 bases at J; junction bases unmatched: 4. The CDR3 covers 11 residues. Germline CDR1 is DFQATT and CDR2 is SNEGSKA (reference sequence).

This clone came up once. The chain joins TRBV29-1 to TRBJ1-1; D perhaps matches TRBD1 (6 bases). CDR1 SQVTM and CDR2 ANQGSEA come from the germline V gene. Trimming left V 4 bases short and J 8 bases short, with 20 bases between. The CDR3 loop spans 14 amino acids. In DNA, the CDR3 is TGCAGCGTTGCTACCGAATTTCCACAGGGAGAAGCTTTCTTT. Translated, it gives CSVATEFPQGEAFF. Variable domain in full (rest from reference TRBV29-1 and TRBJ1-1): SAVISQKPSRDICQRGTSLTIQCQVDSQVTMMFWYRQQPGQSLTLIATANQGSEATYESGFVIDKFPISRPNLTFSTLTVSNMSPEDSSIYLCSVATEFPQGEAFFGQGTRLTVV.

The gene calls are TRBV2 and TRBJ1-6; no clear D gene. This CDR3 has 13 residues. Germline loops: CDR1 SNHLY, CDR2 FYNNEI. Trimming removed 1 base from V and 11 bases from J, with 9 bases in between. In DNA, the CDR3 is TGTGCCAGCAGTGAAGTTCTAGGAACACCCCTCCACTTT. Its protein product is CASSEVLGTPLHF.

The J gene is TRBJ1-2, the V gene TRBV6-1; D remains ambiguous. Germline V gene data show CDR1 as MNHNS and CDR2 as SASEGT. V dropped 8 bases and J dropped 4 bases, with 5 bases sitting between them. The CDR3 extends over 10 amino acids. As DNA, the CDR3 is TGTGCCAGCCTAGGCTATGGCTACACCTTC. This encodes CASLGYGYTF.

This clone was seen once. The chain combines TRBV4-1 with TRBJ2-3, with no clear D. The V end was cut by 2 bases, the J end by 4 bases, with 10 bases between. Germline V gene data show CDR1 as MGHRA and CDR2 as YSYEKL. The CDR3 contains 14 residues. The CDR3 DNA sequence: TGCGCCAGCAGCCAACAATCCGGGCCAGATACGCAGTATTTT. This gives the protein CASSQQSGPDTQYF.

The chain employs TRBV5-1 and TRBJ1-5; D is perhaps TRBD1 (6 bases). V lost 0 bases and J 6 bases, leaving 13 bases between the germline ends. Germline-derived CDR1 and CDR2 are SGHRS and YFSETQ. This CDR3 is 15 amino acids long. DNA for the CDR3: TGCGCCAGCAGCTTGGGGCCAGGGGTTCCTCAGCCCCAGCATTTT. This translates into CASSLGPGVPQPQHF.

The chain has TRBV10-3 and TRBJ1-2; D unclear. Trimming took 6 bases from V and 8 from J, leaving 19 bases between them. Germline CDR1 is ENHRY and CDR2 is SYGVKD. The CDR3 is 14 residues long. CDR3: CAISEQPDDRGYTF. CDR3 sequence (DNA): TGTGCCATCAGCGAACAGCCGGACGACCGAGGCTACACCTTC.

The chain joins TRBV4-1 to TRBJ1-5; weak D call: TRBD1 (5 bases). With 0 bases removed from V and 4 bases from J, the gap between germline ends came to 10 bases. This CDR3 region has 15 residues. Per germline, CDR1 MGHRA and CDR2 YSYEKL. This CDR3 reads CASSQERDPNQPQHF. The DNA of the CDR3 is TGCGCCAGCAGCCAAGAAAGGGACCCAAATCAGCCCCAGCATTTT.

This chain connects TRBV27 to TRBJ2-7; D may be TRBD2 (5 bases). The CDR3 is 13 residues long. Germline V gene lookup returns CDR1 MNHEY and CDR2 SMNVEV (reference sequence). Trimming removed 0 bases from V and 3 bases from J, with 6 bases in between. In DNA form, the CDR3 reads TGTGCCAGCAGTTTATCCCGGGACTACGAGCAGTACTTC. Residues: CASSLSRDYEQYF.